These 15 T cell receptor beta chains originate from one sample sequenced in a study of blood T cells in healthy people across ages. Primed by a sample-barcoded 5' primer and a J-beta primer mix, a second PCR proceeded for about 6 to 12 cycles. TCRdb re-called the 5' RACE reads through MiXCR, storing one row per CDR3 protein. The table lists hundreds of thousands of distinct CDR3 sequences, about 24% of them singletons, with 8.7% in the top ten. The sample also formed part of further work on T cells of mothers and their children.

What was sequenced was blood. Source of these receptors: a boy aged 10-17 years in good health.

This rearrangement joins TRBV20-1 to TRBJ2-7; 9 positions match TRBD2. The CDR3 runs to 15 residues. J gave up 0 bases and V 0 bases, and 3 bases lay outside the gene matches. Germline V gives CDR1 DFQATT, CDR2 SNEGSKA (reference sequence). CDR3 residues: CSARDLAGPSYEQYF. The DNA of the CDR3 is TGCAGTGCTAGAGACCTAGCGGGGCCCTCCTACGAGCAGTACTTC.

This clonotype was seen only a few times. This chain joins TRBV4-1 and TRBJ2-1, with a tentative D call TRBD1 (5 bases). V was trimmed by 0 bases and J by 3 bases, leaving 12 bases between them. The CDR3 contains 16 residues. Germline values: CDR1 MGHRA, CDR2 YSYEKL. The CDR3 sequence is CASSQEPQVIYNEQFF. CDR3 DNA sequence: TGCGCCAGCAGCCAAGAACCACAGGTGATCTACAATGAGCAGTTCTTC.

This clonotype showed up just a few times. This chain connects TRBV7-2 to TRBJ2-5, with D maybe TRBD2 (5 bases). The last part of the DNA fits TRBJ2-7 better; the J call may be wrong. CDR1 SGHTA and CDR2 FQGNSA come from the germline V gene. The CDR3 has 14 amino acids. The CDR3 bases are TGTGCCAGCAGCCGACTACCTTATTCCTACGAGCAGTACTTC. Residues: CASSRLPYSYEQYF.

CDR3 protein: CASSQGAEGNEQFF. The CDR3 DNA follows: TGCGCCAGCAGCCAAGGGGCCGAAGGGAATGAGCAGTTCTTC. The chain joins TRBV4-3 to TRBJ2-1; D gene unclear. Trimming removed 1 base from V and 7 bases from J, with 11 bases in between. Germline V lookup: CDR1 LGHNA, CDR2 YSLEER. The CDR3 is 14 amino acids.

V gene TRBV20-1 combines with J gene TRBJ2-1, with 15 bases lining up with TRBD2. Trimming removed 0 bases from V and 14 bases from J; junction bases left unmatched: 11. Germline V gives CDR1 DFQATT, CDR2 SNEGSKA (reference sequence). This CDR3 has 16 amino acids. The CDR3 sequence: CSARDGVGLAGGPEFF. CDR3 DNA: TGCAGTGCTAGAGATGGGGTCGGACTAGCGGGAGGGCCAGAGTTCTTC.

The genes are TRBV4-2 and TRBJ2-1; 8 positions agree with TRBD1. The end of the DNA aligns better with TRBJ2-7, so the J call may be wrong. Germline V gene sequence: CDR1 LGHNA, CDR2 YNFKEQ. This CDR3 is built from 16 residues. The CDR3 sequence: CASSQPMQGAVYEQYF. The CDR3 nucleotides read TGTGCCAGCAGCCAACCCATGCAGGGGGCGGTCTACGAGCAGTACTTC.

The chain combines TRBV5-6 with TRBJ2-7, with D maybe TRBD2 (5 bases). The germline V and J ends were trimmed by 0 bases and 0 bases, with 16 bases remaining between them. CDR3 size: 17 residues. Germline assignment: CDR1 SGHDT and CDR2 YYEEEE. The CDR3 spells CASSLGRRDGISYEQYF. In DNA, the CDR3 is TGTGCCAGCAGCTTGGGACGGCGCGACGGGATCTCCTACGAGCAGTACTTC.

The table lists this clonotype with a few counts. This chain connects TRBV28 to TRBJ1-5; D is perhaps TRBD1 (5 bases). The CDR3 totals 15 residues. V gave up 2 bases and J gave up 3 bases, with 11 bases separating them. The germline CDR1 and CDR2 sequences are MDHEN and SYDVKM. The CDR3 protein is CASSLTRVDNQPQHF. The CDR3 DNA sequence: TGTGCCAGCAGTTTAACCAGGGTCGACAATCAGCCCCAGCATTTT. Together with reference TRBV28 and TRBJ1-5, the CDR3 gives the full variable domain: DVKVTQSSRYLVKRTGEKVFLECVQDMDHENMFWYRQDPGLGLRLIYFSYDVKMKEKGDIPEGYSVSREKKERFSLILESASTNQTSMYLCASSLTRVDNQPQHFGDGTRLSIL.

This clonotype was picked up a small number of times. V usage is TRBV7-2 and J usage is TRBJ2-1; TRBD2 matches at 12 bases. The CDR3 has 18 amino acids. The V and J ends lost 1 base and 0 bases, in that order; junction bases with no gene match: 4. Germline CDR1 is SGHTA and CDR2 is FQGNSA. The CDR3 sequence is CASSLGLAGAFSYNEQFF. CDR3 nucleotides: TGTGCCAGCAGCTTAGGACTAGCGGGGGCCTTCTCCTACAATGAGCAGTTCTTC. Full variable domain (outside the CDR3, taken from reference TRBV7-2 and TRBJ2-1): GAGVSQSPSNKVTEKGKDVELRCDPISGHTALYWYRQSLGQGLEFLIYFQGNSAPDKSGLPSDRFSAERTGGSVSTLTIQRTQQEDSAVYLCASSLGLAGAFSYNEQFFGPGTRLTVL.

V and J are TRBV7-2 and TRBJ2-1, with TRBD2 matching 9 bases. Germline loops: CDR1 SGHTA, CDR2 FQGNSA. The CDR3 extends over 15 amino acids. V trimming: 3 bases; J trimming: 14 bases; junction bases outside the gene matches: 14. In DNA form, the CDR3 reads TGTGCCAGCAGCTTCTACGTTGAGGGGCGGGGGGGAAAGTTCTTC. It yields the protein CASSFYVEGRGGKFF.

The rearrangement joins TRBV24-1 to TRBJ2-1; 10 bases line up with TRBD1. J gave up 6 bases and V 4 bases, and 8 bases lay outside the gene matches. Germline V CDR1 and CDR2: KGHDR, SFDVKD. This CDR3 comprises 16 residues. CDR3 amino acids: CATSDPGTGVSNEQFF. The CDR3 region has the DNA TGTGCCACCAGTGACCCCGGGACAGGGGTATCCAATGAGCAGTTCTTC.

This clonotype was seen at least ten times. The chain uses TRBV15 and TRBJ2-7, with TRBD1 matching over 8 bases. With 1 base clipped from V and 1 base from J, the junction kept 6 bases outside the gene matches. CDR3 length: 16 residues. Germline V gives CDR1 LNHNV, CDR2 YYDKDF (reference sequence). CDR3 protein: CATSRADREWSYEQYF. The CDR3 nucleotides read TGTGCCACCAGCAGAGCGGACAGGGAGTGGTCCTACGAGCAGTACTTC.

V gene TRBV6-5 combines with J gene TRBJ2-3, with TRBD2 as a possible D gene (6 bases). The V end lost 0 bases, the J end lost 7 bases, and 20 bases lay between the germline ends. The germline CDR1 and CDR2 sequences are MNHEY and SVGAGI. The CDR3 loop spans 17 amino acids. The CDR3 reads CASSYSAAGGTFYTQYF. The CDR3 region has the DNA TGTGCCAGCAGTTACTCGGCAGCGGGCGGCACATTCTATACGCAGTATTTT.

This clonotype appeared many times. The V gene is TRBV12-3 or TRBV12-4, the J gene TRBJ2-5; D gene unclear. V was trimmed by 6 bases and J by 2 bases, leaving 13 bases between them. The CDR3 is made up of 14 amino acids. This CDR3 is CASSPRVRQETQYF. DNA of the CDR3: TGTGCCAGCAGCCCACGGGTTCGTCAAGAGACCCAGTACTTC.

The table lists this clonotype with a count of one. V and J are TRBV12-3 or TRBV12-4 and TRBJ2-1; D call uncertain. V lost 3 bases and J lost 8, with 8 bases in between. This CDR3 region has 12 residues. The CDR3 bases are TGTGCCAGCAGTTTTATTTTGGATGAGCAGTTCTTC. This gives the protein CASSFILDEQFF.